This entry lists 16 T cell receptor beta chains sequenced from one sample in a study of blood T cell repertoires in COVID-19. Data came from immunoSEQ multiplex PCR; TCRdb stores just in-frame clones and leaves some out. The sample yields about 30,000 clones, approximately 85% seen once. Input material: peripheral blood. The receptors shown here come from an elderly man with active COVID-19.

The genes are TRBV30 and TRBJ1-6; D remains unclear. From germline, CDR1 is GTSNPN and CDR2 SVGIG (reference sequence). CDR3 length equals 13 residues. V was clipped by 8 bases and J by 0 bases, with 8 bases between them. The CDR3 loop reads CAKADSYNSPLHF. The CDR3 DNA follows: TGTGCCAAGGCGGACTCCTATAATTCACCCCTCCACTTT.

Details on this clone: The same CDR3 also results from other DNA sequences found in this sample. The chain combines TRBV18 with TRBJ1-1, with D possibly being TRBD1 (6 bases). This CDR3 contains 12 residues. Looked up from germline, CDR1 is KGHSH and CDR2 is LQKENI. Deletions cut 3 bases from V and 8 bases from J, with 10 bases between. This CDR3 is CASSPPGQEAFF. The CDR3 DNA follows: TGTGCCAGCTCACCCCCCGGACAGGAAGCTTTCTTT.

The chain combines TRBV3-1 (or the pseudogene TRBV3-2) with TRBJ2-7; D remains unclear. Germline values: CDR1 LGHDT, CDR2 YNNKEL (reference sequence). The CDR3 extends over 14 amino acids. Trimming removed 4 bases at V and 3 bases at J, with 13 bases between. CDR3 DNA sequence: TGTGCCAGCAGCCCCCACTTGATAAACTACGAGCAGTACTTC. Translated, it gives CASSPHLINYEQYF.

The V call is TRBV30, the J call TRBJ1-2, with TRBD1 matching over 8 bases. CDR1 GTSNPN and CDR2 SVGIG come from the germline V gene (reference sequence). The CDR3 is 13 amino acids. Trimming took 0 bases from V and 4 from J; bases not matched to a gene: 1. The CDR3 loop is CAWSVQGAYGYTF. The DNA for the CDR3 is TGTGCCTGGAGTGTCCAGGGGGCCTATGGCTACACCTTC.

This rearrangement joins TRBV5-6 to TRBJ2-3; 9 bases fit TRBD2. The CDR3 spans 13 residues. Germline V gene lookup returns CDR1 SGHDT and CDR2 YYEEEE. After removal of 4 bases from V and 9 bases from J, the junction contained 6 bases not matched to a gene. The CDR3 spells CASSRREGSTQYF. CDR3 DNA: TGTGCCAGCAGCAGGCGGGAGGGCTCGACGCAGTATTTT.

The chain joins TRBV27 to TRBJ2-2; the D gene is possibly TRBD1 (5 bases). CDR1 MNHEY and CDR2 SMNVEV come from the germline V gene (reference sequence). V lost 8 bases and J 2 bases, leaving 12 bases between the germline ends. The CDR3 runs to 14 residues. CDR3 in DNA: TGTGCCAGCGGGGCCATGGTTAACACCGGGGAGCTGTTTTTT. This codes for CASGAMVNTGELFF.

The chain carries TRBV10-2 and TRBJ2-1; 10 bases fit TRBD2. The germline CDR1 and CDR2 sequences are WSHSY and SAAADI. The V segment lost 6 bases and the J segment 8 bases; nucleotides outside the gene matches: 10. The CDR3 sequence is 15 residues long. Here the CDR3 reads CASRTSGSRGHEQFF. The CDR3 region has the DNA TGCGCCAGCAGGACTAGCGGGTCCCGAGGGCATGAGCAGTTCTTC.

This chain joins TRBV11-2 and TRBJ1-4; 7 nucleotides align to TRBD1. V trimming: 5 bases; J trimming: 7 bases; junction bases outside the gene matches: 16. The CDR3 sequence is 17 residues long. In germline, CDR1 is SGHAT, CDR2 FQNNGV. In nucleotides, the CDR3 is TGTGCCAGCAGCCGCGGGACAGCGAATCCGATCCTTGAAAAACTGTTTTTT. Its translation is CASSRGTANPILEKLFF.

V gene TRBV30 combines with J gene TRBJ1-1, with a tentative D call TRBD1 (5 bases). With 4 bases removed from V and 4 bases from J, the gap between germline ends came to 19 bases. The CDR3 sequence is 15 residues long. Germline CDR1 GTSNPN, CDR2 SVGIG (reference sequence). DNA for the CDR3: TGTGCCTGGACCCCGGTCGGGGGAGGCGGCACTGAAGCTTTCTTT. Translated: CAWTPVGGGGTEAFF.

Points on this clone: Compared with germline, one end of the junction differs, possibly owing to a read error. The V gene is TRBV28, the J gene TRBJ2-2; D may be TRBD2 (5 bases). The CDR3 sequence is 13 residues long. Looked up from germline, CDR1 is MDHEN and CDR2 is SYDVKM. CDR3 sequence reads: CASSLGSTRELFF. The CDR3 DNA reads TGTGCCAGCAGTTTAGGGAGCACCCGGGAGCTGTTTTTT.

The table lists this clone with a count of one. The V call is TRBV2, the J call TRBJ2-3; 11 nucleotides align to TRBD1. CDR1 and CDR2 (germline): SNHLY, FYNNEI. Losses at the gene ends were 6 bases for V and 7 bases for J; bases not matched to a gene: 9. The CDR3 sequence is 15 residues long. The CDR3 DNA reads TGTGCCAGCAGGACCGGGACAGGGGGTTCATATACGCAGTATTTT. Protein product: CASRTGTGGSYTQYF.

The rearrangement uses TRBV24-1 and TRBJ2-7, with D possibly TRBD1 on 6 matching bases. The germline CDR1 and CDR2 sequences are KGHDR and SFDVKD. The germline V and J ends were trimmed by 4 bases and 4 bases, with 16 bases remaining between them. The CDR3 is 15 residues long. The CDR3 nucleotides are TGTGCCACCAGTGACGCGGCAGGGGCCCTATACGAGCAGTACTTC. Amino acids: CATSDAAGALYEQYF.

The gene calls are TRBV23-1 and TRBJ2-7, with 8 bases lining up with TRBD1. TRBV23-1 is treated as an ORF (open reading frame) with a function not yet certain. V lost 4 bases to trimming and J lost 2 bases; unmatched junction nucleotides: 4. The CDR3 runs to 14 residues. The CDR3 sequence: CASSLGTGPYEQYF. The CDR3 DNA reads TGCGCCAGCAGTCTCGGGACAGGTCCCTACGAGCAGTACTTC.

This clone was detected only a few times. The rearrangement links TRBV19 to TRBJ1-2, with a tentative D call TRBD1 (6 bases). The CDR3 has 14 amino acids. V was cut by 5 bases and J by 4 bases, with 14 bases left in between. The germline gives CDR1 LNHDA, CDR2 SQIVND (reference sequence). CDR3 sequence: CASSPPGHLYGYTF. The CDR3 bases are TGTGCCAGTAGTCCACCGGGACACCTCTATGGCTACACCTTC.

This chain uses TRBV7-2 with TRBJ2-1, with D perhaps TRBD1 (6 bases). The V gene lost 6 bases and the J gene lost 5 bases, with 11 bases spanning the gap. The CDR3 sequence is 13 residues long. Germline CDR1 and CDR2: SGHTA and FQGNSA. This CDR3 reads CASSWTEDNEQFF. The CDR3, as DNA: TGTGCCAGCAGTTGGACAGAAGACAATGAGCAGTTCTTC.

The gene calls are TRBV5-1 and TRBJ1-1; 9 nucleotides agree with TRBD1. V dropped 0 bases and J dropped 7; count of bases not matched to a gene: 4. This CDR3 is 14 amino acids long. Germline CDR1 is SGHRS and CDR2 is YFSETQ. In nucleotides, the CDR3 is TGCGCCAGCAGCTTGGAGACAGGGGGTGATGAAGCTTTCTTT. Its translation is CASSLETGGDEAFF. The whole variable domain, remainder taken from reference TRBV5-1 and TRBJ1-1, is KAGVTQTPRYLIKTRGQQVTLSCSPISGHRSVSWYQQTPGQGLQFLFEYFSETQRNKGNFPGRFSGRQFSNSRSEMNVSTLELGDSALYLCASSLETGGDEAFFGQGTRLTVV.